This T cell receptor beta chain was captured by sequencing in a study of cytomegalovirus exposure and HLA in healthy donors. The PCR made use of 60 Vbeta and 13 Jbeta primers. The data were produced by immunoSEQ multiplex PCR, yet TCRdb's version contains in-frame clones alone and is incomplete. This table holds 63,000 or so clones, almost 75% found once. The CDR3 is 16 residues long. The V gene lost 4 bases and the J gene lost 0 bases, with 16 bases spanning the gap. Germline values: CDR1 LNHNV, CDR2 YYDKDF (reference sequence). The receptor comes from a man in his fifties or sixties in good health and CMV-seronegative. The source material was PBMCs. The V and J genes are TRBV15 and TRBJ2-7; D possibly corresponds to TRBD1 (5 bases). The CDR3 DNA follows: TGTGCCACCAGCATCGGCAGGGCATCCGACTCCTACGAGCAGTACTTC. It encodes CATSIGRASDSYEQYF.